This T cell receptor (beta chain) was sequenced in a study of T cell responses to AZD1222 COVID-19 vaccine listed by TCRdb under 2021. The study in broad terms: AZD1222 recipients with second doses at about 4 weeks or about 12 weeks were pooled, because spike-specific TCR depth and breadth did not differ between schedules. TCR sequencing was performed for about 250 trial participants, of whom some 200 were given two doses of AZD1222 and some 26 were given two doses of MenACWY control vaccine. Trial participants were enrolled by age into subgroups of 18-55, 56-69 and 70-plus years, and 148, 28 and 57 TCR-sequenced participants, respectively, were included in these subgroups.

Regarding this clone: The antigen it binds to is not known. Base qualities are missing; no much larger clone stands one base away.

The sample's time point label, in plain terms: baseline before first vaccination. Vaccinee samples were obtained from the UK trials COV001 and COV002, which included a single-blind randomized controlled phase 2/3 trial of AZD1222 (ChAdOx1 nCoV-19) in healthy adults. For TCRbeta chain sequencing, PBMC samples from trial participants were taken at day 0 and at day 28 after the second dose. A distance of 18 bases separates the germline ends of V and J, which lose 2 bases and 6 bases respectively. For CDR1 and CDR2, the germline V gene (reference sequence) lists SEHNR and FQNEAQ. From the cysteine up to the phenylalanine, the CDR3 has a length of 16 residues. Left in the record is the CDR3 DNA by itself, 48 bases read in frame from the first base. The CDR3 regions of human TCRbeta chains were subjected to immunosequencing. The source study handled its data this way. Repertoire TCRs were matched against a reference library of SARS-CoV-2-specific TCRs generated with the MIRA antigen-specificity platform. Breadth meant the fraction of unique TCRs that were SARS-CoV-2-associated, whereas depth meant the fraction of total T cells that were SARS-CoV-2-associated. Using the MIRA data, each spike-specific TCR was assigned both to the spike region to which the TCR was reactive and to a CD4 or CD8 class. Log10-transformed breadth and depth values were compared by one-way ANOVA with Sidak's multiple comparisons tests. Here the immuneACCESS table is served through TCRdb, limited to in-frame sequences with V and J called. Missing clones are a known gap in these copies; in checked studies unresolved V genes cover under half, and the rest lacks a known reason. That table is the source of V, J and clone size, and D and trimming were worked out from the DNA. This sample is represented by 120,000 to 150,000 clones; 90% to 95% of them were singletons. The ten biggest clones cover approximately 1.5% of the sample.

The paper's findings and limits, for the study overall: The vaccine-associated CD4 TCRs covered the entire spike protein, and the dominant responses fell in regions 160-218 and 743-854. Participants were mostly white British, with more females than males. The authors suggested clonal diversity may have been underestimated. The 56-69-year group was small, and its depth increase did not reach significance, likely because of low power. A significant rise in spike-specific TCR breadth and depth was observed after two AZD1222 doses relative to day 0 and relative to MenACWY recipients. Conclusions about previously exposed vaccinees are limited, since just a handful of AZD1222 recipients were seropositive for SARS-CoV-2 at baseline. No day 14 peak-response samples were available, so repertoires were characterized only after the peak T cell response. Reportedly, almost half of the unique spike-specific TCRs recognized epitopes lying outside the regions that are mutated in the B.1.351 and B.1.1.7 variants.

The sequence is built from TRBV7-9 and TRBJ2-3, with no reliable assignment of the D segment. The sequence derives from an adult in good health. This sample comprised peripheral blood, obtained on day 0 of AZD1222 vaccination. Here is the DNA: TGTGCCAGCAGCTTAAAGTTGGTTACAGAAGGGGATACGCAGTATTTT. Protein translation: CASSLKLVTEGDTQYF.